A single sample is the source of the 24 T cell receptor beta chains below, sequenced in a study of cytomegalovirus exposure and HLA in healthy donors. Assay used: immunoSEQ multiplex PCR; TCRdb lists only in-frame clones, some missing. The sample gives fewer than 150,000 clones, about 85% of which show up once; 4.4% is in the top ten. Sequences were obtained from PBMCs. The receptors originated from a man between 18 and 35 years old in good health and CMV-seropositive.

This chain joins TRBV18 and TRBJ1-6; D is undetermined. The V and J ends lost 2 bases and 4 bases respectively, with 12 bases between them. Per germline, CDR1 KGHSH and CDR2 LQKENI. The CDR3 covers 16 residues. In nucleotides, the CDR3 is TGTGCCAGCTCACCAGAGAGTAGATCGTATAATTCACCCCTCCACTTT. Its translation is CASSPESRSYNSPLHF.

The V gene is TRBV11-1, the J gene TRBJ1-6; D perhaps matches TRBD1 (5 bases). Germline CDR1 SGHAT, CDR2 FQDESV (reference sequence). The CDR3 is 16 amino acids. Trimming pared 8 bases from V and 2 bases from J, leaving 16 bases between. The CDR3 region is CASASDSLTYNSPLHF. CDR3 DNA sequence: TGTGCCAGCGCAAGTGACAGCCTTACCTATAATTCACCCCTCCACTTT.

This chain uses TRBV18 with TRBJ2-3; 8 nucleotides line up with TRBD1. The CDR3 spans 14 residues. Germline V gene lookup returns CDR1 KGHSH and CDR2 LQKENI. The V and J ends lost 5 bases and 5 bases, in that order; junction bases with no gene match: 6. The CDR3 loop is CASSSGGSGDTQYF. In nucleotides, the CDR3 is TGTGCCAGCTCATCAGGGGGCTCAGGAGATACGCAGTATTTT.

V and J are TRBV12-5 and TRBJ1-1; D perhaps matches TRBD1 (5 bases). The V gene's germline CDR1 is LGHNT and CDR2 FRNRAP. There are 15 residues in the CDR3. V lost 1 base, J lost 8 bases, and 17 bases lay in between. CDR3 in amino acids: CASGLGAGRSTEAFF. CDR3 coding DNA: TGTGCTAGTGGTTTGGGGGCAGGGCGGTCGACCGAAGCTTTCTTT.

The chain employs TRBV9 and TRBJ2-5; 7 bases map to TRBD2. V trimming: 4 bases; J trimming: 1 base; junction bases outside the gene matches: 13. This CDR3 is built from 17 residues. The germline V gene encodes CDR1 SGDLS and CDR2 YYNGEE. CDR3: CASSPRGGGGPQETQYF. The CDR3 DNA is TGTGCCAGCAGCCCTCGCGGCGGGGGAGGGCCCCAAGAGACCCAGTACTTC.

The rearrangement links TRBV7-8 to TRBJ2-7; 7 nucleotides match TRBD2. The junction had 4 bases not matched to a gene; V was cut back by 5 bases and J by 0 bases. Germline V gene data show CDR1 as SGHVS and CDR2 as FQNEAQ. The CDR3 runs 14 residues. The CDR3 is CASSPSGISYEQYF. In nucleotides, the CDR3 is TGTGCCAGCAGCCCCAGCGGGATCTCCTACGAGCAGTACTTC.

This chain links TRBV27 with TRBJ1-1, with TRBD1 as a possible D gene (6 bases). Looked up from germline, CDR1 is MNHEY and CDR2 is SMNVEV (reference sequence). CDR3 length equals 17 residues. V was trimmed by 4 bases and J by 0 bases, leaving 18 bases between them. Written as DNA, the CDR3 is TGTGCCAGCAGTTCAGCTTCACAGGGAAAGGTGAACACTGAAGCTTTCTTT. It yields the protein CASSSASQGKVNTEAFF.

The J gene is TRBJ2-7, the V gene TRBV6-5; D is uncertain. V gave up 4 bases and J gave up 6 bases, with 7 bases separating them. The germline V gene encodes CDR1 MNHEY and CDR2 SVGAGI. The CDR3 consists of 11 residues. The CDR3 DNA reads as TGTGCCAGCAGTTCTTACTCCGAGCAGTACTTC. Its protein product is CASSSYSEQYF.

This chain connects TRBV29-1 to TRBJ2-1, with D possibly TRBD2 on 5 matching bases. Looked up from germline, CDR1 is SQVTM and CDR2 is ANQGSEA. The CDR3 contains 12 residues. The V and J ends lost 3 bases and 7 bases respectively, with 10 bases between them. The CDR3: CSVERASNEQFF. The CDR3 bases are TGCAGCGTTGAGCGGGCGTCGAATGAGCAGTTCTTC.

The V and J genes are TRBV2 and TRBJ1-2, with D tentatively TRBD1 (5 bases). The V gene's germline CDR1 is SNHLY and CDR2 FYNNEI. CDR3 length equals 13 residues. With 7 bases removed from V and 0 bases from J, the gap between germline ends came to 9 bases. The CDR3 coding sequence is TGTGCCAGCAAAGGGGAAACTAACTATGGCTACACCTTC. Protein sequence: CASKGETNYGYTF.

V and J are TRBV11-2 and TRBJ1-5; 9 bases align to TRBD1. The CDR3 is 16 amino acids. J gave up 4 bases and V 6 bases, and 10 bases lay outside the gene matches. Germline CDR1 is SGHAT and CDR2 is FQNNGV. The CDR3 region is CASRLTGQGMNQPQHF. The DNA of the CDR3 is TGTGCCAGCAGATTAACGGGACAGGGTATGAATCAGCCCCAGCATTTT. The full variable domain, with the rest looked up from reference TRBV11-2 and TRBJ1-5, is EAGVAQSPRYKIIEKRQSVAFWCNPISGHATLYWYQQILGQGPKLLIQFQNNGVVDDSQLPKDRFSAERLKGVDSTLKIQPAKLEDSAVYLCASRLTGQGMNQPQHFGDGTRLSIL.

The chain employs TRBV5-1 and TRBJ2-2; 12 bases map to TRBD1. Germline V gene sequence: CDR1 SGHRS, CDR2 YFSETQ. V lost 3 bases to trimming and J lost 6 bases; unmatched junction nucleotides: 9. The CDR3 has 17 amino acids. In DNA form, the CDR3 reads TGCGCCAGCAGCTCCCAGGGACAGGGGGCTAACGCCGGGGAGCTGTTTTTT. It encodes CASSSQGQGANAGELFF.

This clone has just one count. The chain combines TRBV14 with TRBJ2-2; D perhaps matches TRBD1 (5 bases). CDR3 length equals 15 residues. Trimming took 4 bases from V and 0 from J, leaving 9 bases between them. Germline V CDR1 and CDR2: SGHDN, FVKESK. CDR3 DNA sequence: TGTGCCAGCAGCCCCAGGGCTCCGAACACCGGGGAGCTGTTTTTT. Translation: CASSPRAPNTGELFF. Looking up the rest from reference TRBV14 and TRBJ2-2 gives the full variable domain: EAGVTQFPSHSVIEKGQTVTLRCDPISGHDNLYWYRRVMGKEIKFLLHFVKESKQDESGMPNNRFLAERTGGTYSTLKVQPAELEDSGVYFCASSPRAPNTGELFFGEGSRLTVL.

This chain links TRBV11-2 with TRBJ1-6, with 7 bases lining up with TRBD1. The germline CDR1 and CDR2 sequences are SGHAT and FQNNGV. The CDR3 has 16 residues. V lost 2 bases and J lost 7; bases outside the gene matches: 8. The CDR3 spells CASSLSWTGGNSPLHF. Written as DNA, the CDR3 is TGTGCCAGCAGCTTATCTTGGACAGGCGGAAATTCACCCCTCCACTTT.

The CDR3 loop is CASRDRGRGETQYF. Written as DNA, the CDR3 is TGTGCCAGTAGGGACAGGGGGCGAGGAGAGACCCAGTACTTC. This chain uses TRBV19 with TRBJ2-5; 11 positions agree with TRBD1. The germline gives CDR1 LNHDA, CDR2 SQIVND (reference sequence). This CDR3 contains 14 residues. Trimming removed 6 bases from V and 4 bases from J; junction bases left unmatched: 4.

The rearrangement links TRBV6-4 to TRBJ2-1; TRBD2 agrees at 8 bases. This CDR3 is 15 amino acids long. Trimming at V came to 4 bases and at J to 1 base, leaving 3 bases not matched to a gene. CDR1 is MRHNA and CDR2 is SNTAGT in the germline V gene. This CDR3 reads CASSGSGGSYNEQFF. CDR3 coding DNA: TGTGCCAGCAGTGGAAGCGGGGGTTCCTACAATGAGCAGTTCTTC.

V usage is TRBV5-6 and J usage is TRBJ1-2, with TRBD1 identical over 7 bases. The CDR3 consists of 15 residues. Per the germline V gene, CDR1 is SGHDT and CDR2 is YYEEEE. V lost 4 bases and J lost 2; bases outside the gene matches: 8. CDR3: CASSQIQGRNYGYTF. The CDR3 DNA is TGTGCCAGCAGCCAAATACAGGGGAGGAACTATGGCTACACCTTC.

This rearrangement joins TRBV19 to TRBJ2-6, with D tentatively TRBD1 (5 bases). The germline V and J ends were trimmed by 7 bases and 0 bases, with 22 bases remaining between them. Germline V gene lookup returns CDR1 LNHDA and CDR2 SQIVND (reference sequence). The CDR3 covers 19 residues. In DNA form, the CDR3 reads TGTGCCAGTAAAACCACTCCCGGCAGGGCCTCCTCTGGGGCCAACGTCCTGACTTTC. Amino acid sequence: CASKTTPGRASSGANVLTF.

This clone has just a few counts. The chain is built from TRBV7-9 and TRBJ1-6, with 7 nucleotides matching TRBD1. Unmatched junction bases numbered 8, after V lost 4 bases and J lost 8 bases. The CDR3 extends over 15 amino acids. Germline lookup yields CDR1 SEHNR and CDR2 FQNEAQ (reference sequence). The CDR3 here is CASSWDSVGDSPLHF. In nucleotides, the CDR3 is TGTGCCAGCAGCTGGGACAGCGTAGGGGATTCACCCCTCCACTTT.

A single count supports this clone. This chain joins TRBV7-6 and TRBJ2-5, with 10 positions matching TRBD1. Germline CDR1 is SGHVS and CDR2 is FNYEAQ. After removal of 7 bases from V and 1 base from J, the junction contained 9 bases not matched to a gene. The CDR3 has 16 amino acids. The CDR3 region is CASTHFGTGAQETQYF. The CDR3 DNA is TGTGCCAGCACCCACTTTGGGACAGGGGCCCAAGAGACCCAGTACTTC.

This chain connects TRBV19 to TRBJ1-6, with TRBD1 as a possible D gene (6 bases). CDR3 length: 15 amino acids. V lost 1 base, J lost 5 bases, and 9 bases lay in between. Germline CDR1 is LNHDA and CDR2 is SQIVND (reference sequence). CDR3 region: CASSIVQGNNSPLHF. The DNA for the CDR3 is TGTGCCAGTAGTATAGTCCAGGGGAATAATTCACCCCTCCACTTT.

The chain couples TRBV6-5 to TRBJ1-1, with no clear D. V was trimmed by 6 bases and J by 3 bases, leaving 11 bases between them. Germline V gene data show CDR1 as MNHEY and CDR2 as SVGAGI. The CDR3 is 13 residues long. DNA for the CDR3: TGTGCCAGCAGGAGGGTCTATGACACTGAAGCTTTCTTT. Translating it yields CASRRVYDTEAFF.

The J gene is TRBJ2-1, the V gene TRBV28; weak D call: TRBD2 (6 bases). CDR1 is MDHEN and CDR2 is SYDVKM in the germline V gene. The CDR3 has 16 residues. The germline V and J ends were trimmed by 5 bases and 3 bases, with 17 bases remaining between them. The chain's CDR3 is CASSKLREVIYNEQFF. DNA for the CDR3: TGTGCCAGCAGTAAACTAAGGGAGGTTATCTACAATGAGCAGTTCTTC.

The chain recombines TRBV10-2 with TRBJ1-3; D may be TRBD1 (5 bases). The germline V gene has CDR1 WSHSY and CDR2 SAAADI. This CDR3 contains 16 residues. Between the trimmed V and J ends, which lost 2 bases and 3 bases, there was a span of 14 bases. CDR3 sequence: CASSENQGLSGNTIYF. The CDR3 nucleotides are TGCGCCAGCAGTGAGAACCAGGGTTTAAGTGGAAACACCATATATTTT.